These T cell receptor beta chains were read from a single sample in a study of shared clonotypes between healthy human individuals. Method: immunoSEQ multiplex PCR; TCRdb's copy keeps in-frame clones and lacks some. The sample has about 710,000 clones; 55% to 75% are singletons. Sequenced input: memory CD4+ T cells sorted from blood. These receptor sequences come from a woman in her 30s in good health. CDR3s include the opening cysteine and the closing phenylalanine or tryptophan. D genes are given only for firm matches. The size of a clone is reported for some rows only, either as once, few or many, or as a class for expanded clones.

clone size: .
V gene: TRBV27
J gene: TRBJ2-3
D gene: .
CDR3 DNA: TGTGCCAGCGGTAAGCAGGGTTGGGGAGATACGCAGTATTTT
CDR3 protein: CASGKQGWGDTQYF

clone size: .
V gene: TRBV7-9
J gene: TRBJ1-4
D gene: .
CDR3 DNA: TGTGCCAGCAGCGCCCGAACAACTAATGAAAAACTGTTTTTT
CDR3 protein: CASSARTTNEKLFF

clone size: .
V gene: TRBV4-1
J gene: TRBJ1-1
D gene: .
CDR3 DNA: TGCGCCAGCAGCCAAGTCTGGCAAGAGAACACTGAAGCTTTCTTT
CDR3 protein: CASSQVWQENTEAFF

clone size: .
V gene: TRBV5-1
J gene: TRBJ2-1
D gene: TRBD2
CDR3 DNA: TGCGCCAGCAGCTTGAACCAGGGAGCGGGAGATCTTGAGCAGTTCTTC
CDR3 protein: CASSLNQGAGDLEQFF

clone size: .
V gene: TRBV6-5
J gene: TRBJ2-7
D gene: TRBD1
CDR3 DNA: TGTGCCAGCAGCCAAAGGGGGCGCGGGTACGAGCAGTACTTC
CDR3 protein: CASSQRGRGYEQYF

clone size: .
V gene: TRBV2
J gene: TRBJ2-7
D gene: .
CDR3 DNA: TGTGCCAGCAGTGTCGGAGCTAGTCCTGGCGAGCAGTACTTC
CDR3 protein: CASSVGASPGEQYF

clone size: .
V gene: TRBV6-1
J gene: TRBJ1-1
D gene: TRBD1
CDR3 DNA: TGTGCCAGCAGTGAATTCGACAGGGCCACTGAAGCTTTCTTT
CDR3 protein: CASSEFDRATEAFF

clone size: .
V gene: TRBV5-6
J gene: TRBJ2-4
D gene: .
CDR3 DNA: TGTGCCAGCAGCTTAAGGGGGATAGCCAAAAACATTCAGTACTTC
CDR3 protein: CASSLRGIAKNIQYF

clone size: .
V gene: TRBV7-3
J gene: TRBJ1-2
D gene: .
CDR3 DNA: TGTGCCAGCAGCTCCGAGGGTCTTGGCTATGGCTACACCTTC
CDR3 protein: CASSSEGLGYGYTF

clone size: .
V gene: TRBV7-6
J gene: TRBJ2-2
D gene: .
CDR3 DNA: TGTGCCAGCAGCTTAATAGGGGGGGCCACGGTCGGCGGGGAGCTGTTTTTT
CDR3 protein: CASSLIGGATVGGELFF

clone size: .
V gene: TRBV5-1
J gene: TRBJ2-7
D gene: TRBD2
CDR3 DNA: TGCGCCAGCAGCCGACTAGCGGGAGAAGTAAACGAGCAGTACTTC
CDR3 protein: CASSRLAGEVNEQYF

clone size: many
V gene: TRBV4-1
J gene: TRBJ1-1
D gene: TRBD1
CDR3 DNA: TGCGCCAGCAGCCTGGGACAGACTCTGAACACTGAAGCTTTCTTT
CDR3 protein: CASSLGQTLNTEAFF

clone size: .
V gene: TRBV5-1
J gene: TRBJ2-2
D gene: .
CDR3 DNA: TGCGCCAGCAGCGCCGACTTGGCCGGGGAGCTGTTTTTT
CDR3 protein: CASSADLAGELFF

clone size: .
V gene: TRBV2
J gene: TRBJ1-1
D gene: .
CDR3 DNA: TGTGCCAGCAGTGGTTCGGGAAAGAACACTGAAGCTTTCTTT
CDR3 protein: CASSGSGKNTEAFF

clone size: .
V gene: TRBV28
J gene: TRBJ2-7
D gene: .
CDR3 DNA: TGTGCCAGCAGTTCTCGGGAGCTTTTCTACGAGCAGTACTTC
CDR3 protein: CASSSRELFYEQYF

clone size: .
V gene: TRBV11-2
J gene: TRBJ2-1
D gene: TRBD2
CDR3 DNA: TGTGCCAGCAGCTACCAGCGGACTAGCGGTCGTTACAATGAGCAGTTCTTC
CDR3 protein: CASSYQRTSGRYNEQFF

clone size: .
V gene: TRBV6-1
J gene: TRBJ2-7
D gene: TRBD2
CDR3 DNA: TGTGCCAGCAGTACAGCCGGGACTATTACCTACGAGCAGTACTTC
CDR3 protein: CASSTAGTITYEQYF

clone size: few
V gene: TRBV7-2
J gene: TRBJ1-2
D gene: TRBD1
CDR3 DNA: TGTGCCAGCAGCAAGAGCGGGACAGCTATCGGCTACACCTTC
CDR3 protein: CASSKSGTAIGYTF

clone size: .
V gene: TRBV19
J gene: TRBJ1-2
D gene: .
CDR3 DNA: TGTGCCAGTAGTATCCCATTGCAGACCAACTATGGCTACACCTTC
CDR3 protein: CASSIPLQTNYGYTF

clone size: few
V gene: TRBV7-9
J gene: TRBJ2-5
D gene: TRBD2
CDR3 DNA: TGTGCCAGCAGTCAAACGGGCGGGAGGGGAGAGACCCAGTACTTC
CDR3 protein: CASSQTGGRGETQYF

clone size: .
V gene: TRBV7-8
J gene: TRBJ1-4
D gene: .
CDR3 DNA: TGTGCCAGCAGCTTATGGGGGGGCGGCGAAAAACTGTTTTTT
CDR3 protein: CASSLWGGGEKLFF

clone size: .
V gene: TRBV6-5
J gene: TRBJ1-3
D gene: TRBD1
CDR3 DNA: TGTGCCAGCAGCCTGGACAGGGGTAGCCACACCATATATTTT
CDR3 protein: CASSLDRGSHTIYF

clone size: few
V gene: TRBV2
J gene: TRBJ2-1
D gene: TRBD2
CDR3 DNA: TGTGCCAGCAGACTCCTGACTAGCGGGTTACCCAATGAGCAGTTCTTC
CDR3 protein: CASRLLTSGLPNEQFF

clone size: once
V gene: TRBV6-6
J gene: TRBJ2-5
D gene: TRBD2
CDR3 DNA: TGTGCCAGCAGTTACTCAGCGGGAGGGGAGACCCAGTACTTC
CDR3 protein: CASSYSAGGETQYF

clone size: .
V gene: TRBV5-4
J gene: TRBJ2-3
D gene: .
CDR3 DNA: TGTGCCAGCAGCCCTACCCCCCTCAGCGGGCCTGGCACAGATACGCAGTATTTT
CDR3 protein: CASSPTPLSGPGTDTQYF

clone size: .
V gene: TRBV7-9
J gene: TRBJ2-3
D gene: .
CDR3 DNA: TGTGCCAGCAGCTCACGCCTAAATGCAGATACGCAGTATTTT
CDR3 protein: CASSSRLNADTQYF

clone size: .
V gene: TRBV5-1
J gene: TRBJ2-7
D gene: TRBD2
CDR3 DNA: TGCGCCAGCAGCTTGAGGGAGGGCCTCTACGAGCAGTACTTC
CDR3 protein: CASSLREGLYEQYF

clone size: .
V gene: TRBV7-9
J gene: TRBJ2-7
D gene: .
CDR3 DNA: TGTGCCAGCAGCCGGACGGGATCCTACGAGCAGTACTTC
CDR3 protein: CASSRTGSYEQYF

clone size: few
V gene: TRBV18
J gene: TRBJ2-2
D gene: .
CDR3 DNA: TGTGCCAGCTCAGGGCCCGGGCCTAACACCGGGGAGCTGTTTTTT
CDR3 protein: CASSGPGPNTGELFF

clone size: .
V gene: TRBV2
J gene: TRBJ2-5
D gene: TRBD2
CDR3 DNA: TGTGCCAGCAGCGGGGAGGGACTAGCGGGAGGTGAGACCCAGTACTTC
CDR3 protein: CASSGEGLAGGETQYF

clone size: once
V gene: TRBV5-1
J gene: TRBJ2-3
D gene: .
CDR3 DNA: TGCGCCAGCAGCCCGCACCGGGGGGATACGCAGTATTTT
CDR3 protein: CASSPHRGDTQYF

clone size: .
V gene: TRBV28
J gene: TRBJ2-7
D gene: TRBD1
CDR3 DNA: TGTGCCAGCATTCGAGGAGGGACAGGGTCCTACGAGCAGTACTTC
CDR3 protein: CASIRGGTGSYEQYF

clone size: once
V gene: TRBV5-1
J gene: TRBJ2-7
D gene: TRBD2
CDR3 DNA: TGCGCCAGCAGGAACACTAGCGGCCCTCCCTACGAGCAGTACTTC
CDR3 protein: CASRNTSGPPYEQYF

clone size: .
V gene: TRBV9
J gene: TRBJ2-1
D gene: TRBD2
CDR3 DNA: TGTGCCAGCAGCGTAGATTTTAGCGGGGCACTGAATGAGCAGTTCTTC
CDR3 protein: CASSVDFSGALNEQFF

clone size: .
V gene: TRBV28
J gene: TRBJ1-5
D gene: .
CDR3 DNA: TGTGCCAGCAGTTTACTTATGGGCAATCAGCCCCAGCATTTT
CDR3 protein: CASSLLMGNQPQHF

clone size: .
V gene: TRBV18
J gene: TRBJ2-5
D gene: TRBD1
CDR3 DNA: TGTGCCAGCTCACCACGATCATTAGGACAGGGGGCATCAGAGACCCAGTACTTC
CDR3 protein: CASSPRSLGQGASETQYF

clone size: .
V gene: TRBV28
J gene: TRBJ1-2
D gene: .
CDR3 DNA: TGTGCCAAAGCGTGTTATGGCTACACCTTC
CDR3 protein: CAKACYGYTF

clone size: .
V gene: TRBV11-1
J gene: TRBJ2-3
D gene: .
CDR3 DNA: TGTGCCAGCGGAATAGCGGATACGCAGTATTTT
CDR3 protein: CASGIADTQYF

clone size: .
V gene: TRBV7-2
J gene: TRBJ2-3
D gene: .
CDR3 DNA: TGTGCCAGCAGCAAACCTAGCTCCGATACGCAGTATTTT
CDR3 protein: CASSKPSSDTQYF

clone size: .
V gene: TRBV2
J gene: TRBJ1-1
D gene: TRBD1
CDR3 DNA: TGTGCCAGCAGTGAGGCGAAGGGACAGGGTACTGAAGCTTTCTTT
CDR3 protein: CASSEAKGQGTEAFF

clone size: .
V gene: TRBV29-1
J gene: TRBJ2-3
D gene: .
CDR3 DNA: TGCAGCGTTGAGAGACGGCTCACAGATACGCAGTATTTT
CDR3 protein: CSVERRLTDTQYF

clone size: .
V gene: TRBV19
J gene: TRBJ2-2
D gene: TRBD2
CDR3 DNA: TGTGCCACCTCCAGCCGGGAGGGGTTCGGCGGGGAGCTGTTTTTT
CDR3 protein: CATSSREGFGGELFF

clone size: .
V gene: TRBV19
J gene: TRBJ1-5
D gene: .
CDR3 DNA: TGTGCCAGTAGTATAGGCGGGTACCAGCCCCAGCATTTT
CDR3 protein: CASSIGGYQPQHF

clone size: .
V gene: TRBV28
J gene: TRBJ2-7
D gene: TRBD2
CDR3 DNA: TGTGCCAGCAGTTTACCCGGGAGGGCTTTCTACGAGCAGTACTTC
CDR3 protein: CASSLPGRAFYEQYF

clone size: .
V gene: TRBV5-1
J gene: TRBJ2-2
D gene: .
CDR3 DNA: TGCGCCAGCAGCTTGGGTAGAGGAGGGCGCGGCACCGGGGAGCTGTTTTTT
CDR3 protein: CASSLGRGGRGTGELFF

clone size: many
V gene: TRBV21-1
J gene: TRBJ2-7
D gene: .
CDR3 DNA: TGTGCCAGCAGCCCCCGCCTTGGGAACGAGCAGTACTTC
CDR3 protein: CASSPRLGNEQYF